The rows below give T cell receptor beta chains drawn from one sample of a study of blood T cell repertoires in COVID-19. Assay: immunoSEQ multiplex PCR; the TCRdb copy retains only in-frame clones and omits some. The sample has approximately 100,000 clones; less than 85% are singletons. The sample was peripheral blood. Source of these receptors: a woman aged 60 to 75 with acute or convalescent COVID-19. The CDR3 runs from the conserved cysteine through the conserved F or W.

j_call	v_call	cdr3_aa
TRBJ2-2	TRBV5-1	CASSLEGTGNTGELFF
TRBJ2-5	TRBV5-1	CASSLESSPRTQYF
TRBJ2-5	TRBV14	CASSQRETQYF
TRBJ1-1	TRBV28	CASSSAEGLTEAFF
TRBJ1-5	TRBV5-6	CASSLQKQPQHF
TRBJ2-5	TRBV5-1	CASSLSGGFQETQYF
TRBJ1-6	TRBV11-2	CASSLSGQGGSPLHF
TRBJ2-3	TRBV6-5	CASSYGSLAAGDTQYF
TRBJ1-1	TRBV18	CASSPSKDRGNTEAFF
TRBJ2-5	TRBV4-1	CASSPLAGGPRQTQYF
TRBJ1-6	TRBV15	CATSRAGGSGSPLHF
TRBJ2-3	TRBV18	CASSRLPQETDTQYF